This TCR beta chain derives from a study of blood T cell repertoires in COVID-19. Looking at the study overall: Italy, Spain and the United States were the sources of the convalescent and acute COVID-19 samples.

The CDR3 is 15 amino acids. Germline V gene lookup returns CDR1 SGHRS and CDR2 YFSETQ. The trim removed 3 bases at V and 3 bases at J, leaving 6 bases unmatched. Assay: immunoSEQ multiplex PCR; the TCRdb copy retains only in-frame clones and omits some. The sample includes 250,000 to 300,000 clones, 80% to 95% of them seen just once. V usage is TRBV5-1 and J usage is TRBJ2-1; TRBD2 aligns across 7 bases. This clonotype was obtained from a woman aged 25 to 45 with COVID-19, enrolled during active disease. Sequencing was carried out using peripheral blood. CDR3 DNA sequence: TGCGCCAGCAGCTCCGGGACTACAAACTACAATGAGCAGTTCTTC. Amino acid sequence: CASSSGTTNYNEQFF.